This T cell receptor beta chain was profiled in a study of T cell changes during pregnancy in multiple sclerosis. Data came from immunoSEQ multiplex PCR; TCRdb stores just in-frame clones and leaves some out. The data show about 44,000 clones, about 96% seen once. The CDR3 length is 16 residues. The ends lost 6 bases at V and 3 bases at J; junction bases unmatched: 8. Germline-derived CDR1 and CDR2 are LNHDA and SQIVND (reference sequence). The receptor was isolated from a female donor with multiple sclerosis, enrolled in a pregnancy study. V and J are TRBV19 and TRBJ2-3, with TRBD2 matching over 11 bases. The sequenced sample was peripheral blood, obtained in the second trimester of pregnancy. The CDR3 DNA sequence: TGTGCCAGTAGCCCTCTGGGACTAGCGGAGACAGATACGCAGTATTTT. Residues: CASSPLGLAETDTQYF. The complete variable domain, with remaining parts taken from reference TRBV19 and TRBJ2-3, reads DGGITQSPKYLFRKEGQNVTLSCEQNLNHDAMYWYRQDPGQGLRLIYYSQIVNDFQKGDIAEGYSVSREKKESFPLTVTSAQKNPTAFYLCASSPLGLAETDTQYFGPGTRLTVL.